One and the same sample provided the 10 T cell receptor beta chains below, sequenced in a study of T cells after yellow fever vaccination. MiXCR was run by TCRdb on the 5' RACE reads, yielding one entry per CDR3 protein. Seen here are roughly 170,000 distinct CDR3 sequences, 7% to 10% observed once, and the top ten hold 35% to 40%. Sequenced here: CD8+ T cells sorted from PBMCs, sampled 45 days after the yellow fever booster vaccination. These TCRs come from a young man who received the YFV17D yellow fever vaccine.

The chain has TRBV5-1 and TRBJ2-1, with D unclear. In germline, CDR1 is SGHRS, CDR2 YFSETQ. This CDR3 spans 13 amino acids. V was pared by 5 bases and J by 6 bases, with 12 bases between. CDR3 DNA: TGCGCCAGCAGATCGACCCAAGCCAATGAGCAGTTCTTC. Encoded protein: CASRSTQANEQFF.

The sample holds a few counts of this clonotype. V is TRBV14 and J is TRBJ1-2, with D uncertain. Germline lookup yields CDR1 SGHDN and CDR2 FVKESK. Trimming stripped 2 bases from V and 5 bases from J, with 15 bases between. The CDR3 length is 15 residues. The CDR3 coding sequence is TGTGCCAGCAGCCAATTAATCGGGATTCAATATGGCTACACCTTC. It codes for CASSQLIGIQYGYTF.

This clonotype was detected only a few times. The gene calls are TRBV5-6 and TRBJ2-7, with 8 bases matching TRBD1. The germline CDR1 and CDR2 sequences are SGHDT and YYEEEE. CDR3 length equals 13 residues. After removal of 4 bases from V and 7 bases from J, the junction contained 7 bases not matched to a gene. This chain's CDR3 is CASSPRTGWEQYF. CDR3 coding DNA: TGTGCCAGCAGCCCTCGGACAGGGTGGGAGCAGTACTTC.

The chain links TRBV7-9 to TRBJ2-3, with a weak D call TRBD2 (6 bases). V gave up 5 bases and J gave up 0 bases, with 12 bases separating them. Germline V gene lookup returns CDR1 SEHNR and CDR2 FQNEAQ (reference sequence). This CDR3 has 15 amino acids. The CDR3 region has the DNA TGTGCCAGCAGCCGGGCGGCGGGAAGCACAGATACGCAGTATTTT. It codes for CASSRAAGSTDTQYF.

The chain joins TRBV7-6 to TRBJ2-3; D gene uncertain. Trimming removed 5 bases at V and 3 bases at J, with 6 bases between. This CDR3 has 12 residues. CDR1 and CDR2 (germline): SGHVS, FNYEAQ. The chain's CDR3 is CASSAGTDTQYF. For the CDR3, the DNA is TGTGCCAGCAGCGCTGGGACAGATACGCAGTATTTT.

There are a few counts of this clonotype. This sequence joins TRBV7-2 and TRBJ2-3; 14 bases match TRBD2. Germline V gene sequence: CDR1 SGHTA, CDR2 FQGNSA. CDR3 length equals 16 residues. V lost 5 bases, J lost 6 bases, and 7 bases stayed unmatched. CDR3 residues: CASSRRTSGGIDTQYF. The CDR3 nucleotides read TGTGCCAGCAGCCGACGGACTAGCGGGGGGATTGATACGCAGTATTTT.

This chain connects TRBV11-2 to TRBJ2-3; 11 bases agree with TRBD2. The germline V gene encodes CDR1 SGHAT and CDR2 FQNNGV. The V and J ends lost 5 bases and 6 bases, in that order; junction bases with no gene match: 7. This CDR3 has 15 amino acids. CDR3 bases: TGTGCCAGCAGCCGACATAGCGGGGGGGCGGATACGCAGTATTTT. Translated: CASSRHSGGADTQYF. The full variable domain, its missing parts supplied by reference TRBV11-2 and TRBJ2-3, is EAGVAQSPRYKIIEKRQSVAFWCNPISGHATLYWYQQILGQGPKLLIQFQNNGVVDDSQLPKDRFSAERLKGVDSTLKIQPAKLEDSAVYLCASSRHSGGADTQYFGPGTRLTVL.

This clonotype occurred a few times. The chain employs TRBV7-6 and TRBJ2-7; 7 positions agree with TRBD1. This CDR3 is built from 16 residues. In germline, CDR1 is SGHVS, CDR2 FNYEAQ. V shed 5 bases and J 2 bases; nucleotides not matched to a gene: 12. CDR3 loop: CASSLETGFPPYEQYV. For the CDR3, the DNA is TGTGCCAGCAGCCTAGAGACAGGGTTTCCCCCCTACGAGCAGTACGTC.

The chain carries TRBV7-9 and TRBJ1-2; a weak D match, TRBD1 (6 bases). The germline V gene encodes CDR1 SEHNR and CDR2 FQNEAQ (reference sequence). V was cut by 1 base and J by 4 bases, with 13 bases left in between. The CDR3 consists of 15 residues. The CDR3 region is CASSLVRGLGYGYTF. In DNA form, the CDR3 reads TGTGCCAGCAGCTTAGTGCGGGGGCTCGGCTATGGCTACACCTTC.

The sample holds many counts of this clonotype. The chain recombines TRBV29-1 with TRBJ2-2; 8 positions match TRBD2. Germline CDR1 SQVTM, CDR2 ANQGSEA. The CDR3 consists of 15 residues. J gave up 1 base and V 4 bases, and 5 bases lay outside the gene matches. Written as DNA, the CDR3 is TGCAGCGTTGTTTTGGGACTAGGGAACACCGGGGAGCTGTTTTTT. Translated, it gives CSVVLGLGNTGELFF.